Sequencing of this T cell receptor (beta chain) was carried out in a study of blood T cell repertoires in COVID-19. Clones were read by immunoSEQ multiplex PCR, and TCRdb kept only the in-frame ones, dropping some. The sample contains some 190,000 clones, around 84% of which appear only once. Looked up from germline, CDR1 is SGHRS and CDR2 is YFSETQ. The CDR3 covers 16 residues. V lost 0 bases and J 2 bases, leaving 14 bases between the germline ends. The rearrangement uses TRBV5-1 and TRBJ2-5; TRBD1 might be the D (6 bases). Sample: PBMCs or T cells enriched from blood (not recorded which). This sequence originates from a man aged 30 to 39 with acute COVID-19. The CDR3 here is CASSLGTGRKQETQYF. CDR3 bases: TGCGCCAGCAGCTTGGGAACAGGGCGGAAACAAGAGACCCAGTACTTC.